The 26 T cell receptor delta chains below all came from one sample that was sequenced in a study of γδ T cells in repeated Plasmodium falciparum infection. Flow sorting of PBMC yielded separate Vgamma9/Vdelta2+ and Vdelta2-negative gammadelta T cell populations for bulk repertoire analysis. TCRdb made new clone calls on the multiplex PCR reads using CATT. The sample lists 90,000 to 95,000 delta-chain clones, roughly 0.98% seen once, with 9.6% in the top ten. What was sequenced was gamma-delta T cells from blood. These receptors were taken from a pool of human donors (malaria-infected and uninfected, not separated).

The V call is TRDV1, the J call TRDJ1, with 12 bases that match TRDD3. In the absence of a J gene in TCRdb, the DNA was matched to germline to assign it here. This CDR3 region has 20 residues. Germline V gene sequence: CDR1 TSWWSYY, CDR2 QGS. Germline trimming cut 2 bases from V and 7 bases from J; bases unmatched to any gene: 20. The CDR3 protein is CALGENDLLSKLGDTLKLIF. The CDR3, as DNA: TGTGCTCTTGGGGAAAATGACCTCCTTTCCAAACTGGGGGATACCCTTAAACTCATCTTT.

This clone was counted between two and nine times. This probably arose from a read error, given a far larger clone one base away. The sample carries other DNA sequences with the same CDR3. The chain employs TRAV38-2/DV8 and TRDJ1; 7 bases match TRDD3. The J gene, missing from TCRdb, was assigned here through DNA to germline matching. The CDR3 is 24 residues long. The V gene's germline CDR1 is TSESDYY and CDR2 QEAYKQQN. The CDR3 nucleotides are TGCGCTTATAGGAGCACCCCGCGGCTACGTGGCCTCCCTGGGGGCCGGCCTTTCACCGATAAACTCATCTTT. It translates to CAYRSTPRLRGLPGGRPFTDKLIF.

Ten or more counts support this clone. This DNA's translation and the protein TCRdb lists, from a much larger clone, do not match at residue 11, likely due to a read error; the protein shown is translated from the DNA. This chain uses TRDV1 with TRDJ1; the D is unclear. Looked up from germline, CDR1 is TSWWSYY and CDR2 is QGS. There are 18 residues in the CDR3. V lost 2 bases to trimming and J lost 3 bases, with 22 bases between them. The CDR3 is CALGERFFEYGSSDKLIF. CDR3 nucleotides: TGTGCTCTTGGGGAAAGGTTCTTCGAGTACGGGTCCTCCGATAAACTCATCTTT.

This clone was detected only a few times. One base separates it from a far larger clone, so it is likely a read error. The identical CDR3 is also encoded by other nucleotide sequences in the sample. The chain couples TRDV1 to TRDJ1, with TRDD3 matching over 9 bases. Here the J gene came from matching the DNA to germline, since TCRdb omits it. The germline CDR1 and CDR2 sequences are TSWWSYY and QGS. V gave up 5 bases and J gave up 0 bases; unmatched junction bases: 25. The CDR3 is 22 amino acids. The CDR3 loop is CALGSQSYDRGYVRENTDKLIF. CDR3 bases: TGTGCTCTTGGGTCACAATCCTACGACCGGGGATACGTTCGGGAGAACACCGATAAACTCATCTTT.

A note on this clone: The likely explanation is a read error, given a far larger clone one base away. The same CDR3 arises from other DNA sequences in this sample as well. V is TRDV1 and J is TRDJ1, with 12 bases fitting TRDD3. TCRdb does not report a J gene; here it was assigned by matching the DNA to germline references. This CDR3 comprises 19 residues. CDR1 is TSWWSYY and CDR2 is QGS in the germline V gene. The CDR3 spells CALGVIPTGGYISADKLIF. In DNA, the CDR3 is TGTGCCCTTGGGGTTATTCCTACTGGGGGATACATAAGCGCCGATAAACTCATCTTT.

In this sample, this clone turned up a few times. TCRdb has a much larger clone's protein, which differs at residue 19 from the translation of this DNA, likely because of a read error; what is shown is the protein translated from the DNA. The chain employs TRDV1 and TRDJ1; TRDD3 matches 10 bases. Germline lookup yields CDR1 TSWWSYY and CDR2 QGS. CDR3 length: 21 residues. CDR3: CALHATSFTLLGDPYTDKFIF. Written as DNA, the CDR3 is TGTGCTCTGCATGCAACTTCCTTTACGTTACTGGGGGATCCGTACACCGATAAATTCATCTTT.

To note about this clone: A single base is all that separates this from a far larger clone, so a read error is likely. Other DNA sequences of this sample code for an identical CDR3. The chain joins TRDV1 to TRDJ1; TRDD3 matches 7 bases. Here the J gene was assigned by germline matching of the DNA, as TCRdb has none. The CDR3 runs to 19 residues. CDR1 and CDR2 from the germline V gene are TSWWSYY and QGS. The CDR3: CALGERKGWGLPYTDKLIF. Here the CDR3 DNA reads TGTGCCCTTGGGGAACGTAAGGGCTGGGGGTTACCGTACACCGATAAACTCATCTTT.

Remarks on this clone: A far more abundant clone sits one base away, making this likely a read error. Other DNA sequences in this sample translate to the same CDR3. The CDR3 here is CALGELSPTEDTTDKLIF. CDR3 DNA: TGTGCTCTCGGGGAACTAAGTCCTACGGAGGATACAACCGATAAACTCATCTTT. This sequence joins TRDV1 and TRDJ1, with D perhaps assigned TRDD2 or TRDD3 (6 bases each). The CDR3 sequence is 18 residues long. The germline V gene encodes CDR1 TSWWSYY and CDR2 QGS.

There are a few counts of this clone. This DNA's translation and the protein TCRdb lists, from a much larger clone, do not match at residue 17, likely due to a read error; the protein shown is translated from the DNA. CDR3 residues: CALGELAVAGSSRWYTGKLIF. The CDR3 DNA sequence: TGTGCTCTTGGGGAACTAGCGGTGGCGGGATCCTCAAGGTGGTACACCGGTAAACTCATCTTT. This chain connects TRDV1 to TRDJ1, with a possible D match to TRDD3 (5 bases). Because TCRdb records no J gene, it was assigned here through a match of the DNA to germline. Germline CDR1 TSWWSYY, CDR2 QGS. This CDR3 has 21 amino acids.

At least ten counts were recorded for this clone. The CDR3 sequence is CALGELGLSLLRALTAQLFF. CDR3 DNA: TGTGCTCTTGGGGAACTTGGCCTCAGCCTCCTCAGGGCTTTGACAGCACAACTCTTCTTT. V is TRDV1 and J is TRDJ2; D not certain. Germline V CDR1 and CDR2: TSWWSYY, QGS. The V and J ends lost 0 bases and 0 bases respectively, with 20 bases between them. This CDR3 spans 20 amino acids.

This clone occurred a few times. This probably arose from a read error, given a far larger clone one base away. The identical CDR3 is also encoded by other nucleotide sequences in the sample. The chain couples TRDV2 to TRDJ1, with 11 bases that match TRDD3. As TCRdb names no J gene, one was assigned here on the basis of a DNA match to germline. From germline, CDR1 is GEAIGNYY and CDR2 EKD. The CDR3 has 18 amino acids. Losses at the gene ends were 3 bases for V and 0 bases for J; bases not matched to a gene: 11. The CDR3 region is CACDSKLGDTGYTDKLIF. The CDR3 DNA reads TGTGCCTGTGACTCCAAGCTGGGGGATACCGGGTACACCGATAAACTCATCTTT.

This clone appeared a few times. The TCRdb protein comes from a much larger clone and disagrees with this DNA's translation at residue 12, likely due to a read error; the protein given here is derived from the DNA. The chain is built from TRDV2 and TRDJ1, with 9 nucleotides matching TRDD3. TCRdb is silent on the J gene; assignment here came from matching the DNA to germline. This CDR3 has 17 amino acids. Germline trimming cut 1 base from V and 4 bases from J; bases unmatched to any gene: 12. Germline loops: CDR1 GEAIGNYY, CDR2 EKD. CDR3 DNA sequence: TGTGCCTGTGACACTATACGGCGGGGATACGAAAGCGATAAACTCATCTTT. Residues: CACDTIRRGYESDKLIF.

Note on this clone: TCRdb attributes to this sequence the protein of a much larger clone, which differs from the DNA translation at residue 4; a read error is likely, and the protein displayed is translated from the DNA. The V and J genes are TRDV1 and TRDJ2, with TRDD3 matching 11 bases. The germline V gene has CDR1 TSWWSYY and CDR2 QGS. This CDR3 comprises 25 residues. The CDR3 nucleotides are TGTGCTCTTGAGGAAGATCCTACGCTCGTACTGGGGGATATCTCACGTGGGGCTTTGACAGCACAACTCTTCTTT. It is translated as CALEEDPTLVLGDISRGALTAQLFF.

This clone has a count of ten or more. Translating this DNA gives a protein that differs at residue 16 from the TCRdb one, which belongs to a much larger clone; a read error is likely, and the protein shown is this translation. The chain combines TRDV2 with TRDJ1, with TRDD3 identical over 10 bases. Since TCRdb gives no J gene, matching the DNA to germline was used here to assign it. J was trimmed by 3 bases and V by 0 bases; bases with no gene match: 21. The germline gives CDR1 GEAIGNYY, CDR2 EKD. CDR3 size: 21 residues. In DNA, the CDR3 is TGTGCCTGTGACACCGTCTCACCTCCGACCGTACTGGGGGATCACGCCGATAAACTCATCTTT. Translating gives CACDTVSPPTVLGDHADKLIF.

As to this clone: TCRdb's protein, taken from a much larger clone, differs from this DNA's translation at residue 5, likely owing to a read error; the protein displayed comes from the DNA. Written as DNA, the CDR3 is TGTGCCTGTGACTTCAAACTGGGGGATACCGGGTACACCGATAAACTCATCTTT. Amino acids: CACDFKLGDTGYTDKLIF. The chain joins TRDV2 to TRDJ1; 12 bases agree with TRDD3. In the absence of a J gene in TCRdb, the DNA was matched to germline to assign it here. The V and J ends lost 3 bases and 0 bases, in that order; junction bases with no gene match: 10. This CDR3 region has 18 residues. Germline values: CDR1 GEAIGNYY, CDR2 EKD.

To note about this clone: One base separates it from a far larger clone, so it is likely a read error. Distinct nucleotide sequences in the sample also encode this CDR3. V is TRDV2 and J is TRDJ1; TRDD3 might be the D (5 bases). TCRdb leaves out the J gene; it was filled in here by matching the DNA to germline. The CDR3 contains 14 residues. Per the germline V gene, CDR1 is GEAIGNYY and CDR2 is EKD. The chain's CDR3 is CACDTVMSGSELIF. CDR3 sequence (DNA): TGCGCCTGTGACACAGTAATGTCGGGATCTGAACTCATCTTT.

Concerning this clone itself: TCRdb's protein for this DNA is that of a much larger clone and differs from the translation at residue 15, likely a read error; the protein shown is the DNA translation. This sequence joins TRDV1 and TRDJ1, with 11 bases that match TRDD3. The junction had 26 bases not matched to a gene; V was cut back by 4 bases and J by 7 bases. This CDR3 contains 21 residues. CDR1 TSWWSYY and CDR2 QGS come from the germline V gene. CDR3 residues: CALGVPSYGIWGIRSGVKLIF. The CDR3 nucleotides are TGTGCTCTTGGGGTTCCTTCCTACGGGATATGGGGGATACGCTCAGGGGTTAAACTCATCTTT.

Worth noting for this clone: A far larger clone is one base from this, pointing to a likely read error. The identical CDR3 is also encoded by other nucleotide sequences in the sample. The V call is TRDV2, the J call TRDJ3; 7 bases match TRDD2. TCRdb leaves out the J gene; it was filled in here by matching the DNA to germline. This CDR3 region has 19 residues. Germline CDR1 is GEAIGNYY and CDR2 is EKD. The DNA of the CDR3 is TGCGCCTGTGACACATTTCCTACGTTGGGGCCGGGGGACACCCGACAGATGTTTTTC. This translates into CACDTFPTLGPGDTRQMFF.

The table lists this clone with many counts. TCRdb's listed protein matches a much larger clone and diverges from this DNA's translation at residue 13, likely through a read error; the protein shown comes from the DNA. The chain links TRDV2 to TRDJ1; D is perhaps TRDD3 (6 bases). This CDR3 contains 18 residues. CDR1 and CDR2 from the germline V gene are GEAIGNYY and EKD. Trimming removed 0 bases at V and 3 bases at J, with 22 bases between. In nucleotides, the CDR3 is TGTGCCTGTGACACCGTGGCGAAGGTGAGGGATAACGCCGATAAACTCATCTTT. Translating it yields CACDTVAKVRDNADKLIF.

This chain connects TRDV1 to TRDJ1, with 8 bases matching TRDD2. The CDR3 totals 22 residues. Trimming removed 1 base from V and 0 bases from J; junction bases left unmatched: 22. Germline V gene sequence: CDR1 TSWWSYY, CDR2 QGS. The CDR3 region has the DNA TGTGCTCTTGGGGAACCCGGGCCTTCCTATGACCTCTGGGGAAAGTACACCGATAAACTCATCTTT. Its translation is CALGEPGPSYDLWGKYTDKLIF.

Comment on this clone: TCRdb has a much larger clone's protein, which differs at residue 11 from the translation of this DNA, likely because of a read error; what is shown is the protein translated from the DNA. V gene TRDV1 combines with J gene TRDJ1, with 9 positions matching TRDD3. The J gene, missing from TCRdb, was assigned here through DNA to germline matching. V lost 1 base, J lost 0 bases, and 33 bases stayed unmatched. The CDR3 covers 26 residues. The germline gives CDR1 TSWWSYY, CDR2 QGS. The CDR3 coding sequence is TGTGCTCTTGGGGAACGTTCCAAACCTTACCCCTGGGCGGTAAGGGGGGATACCAAATACACCGATAAACTCATCTTT. It specifies CALGERSKPYPWAVRGDTKYTDKLIF.

The sample holds a few counts of this clone. This DNA's translation differs at residue 7 from TCRdb's protein, which comes from a much larger clone; a read error is likely, and the protein shown is translated from the DNA. The chain is built from TRDV2 and TRDJ1, with 11 bases lining up with TRDD3. Here the J gene was assigned by germline matching of the DNA, as TCRdb has none. CDR1 is GEAIGNYY, CDR2 EKD, per germline. The CDR3 extends over 16 amino acids. For the CDR3, the DNA is TGTGCCTGTGACACCCTAATGCTGGGGGATACCGGTAAACTCATCTTT. This translates into CACDTLMLGDTGKLIF.

A word on this clone: TCRdb attributes to this sequence the protein of a much larger clone, which differs from the DNA translation at residue 12; a read error is likely, and the protein displayed is translated from the DNA. V gene TRDV1 combines with J gene TRDJ1; D assignment may be TRDD1 or TRDD3 (6 bases each). V gave up 6 bases and J gave up 0 bases, with 35 bases separating them. From germline, CDR1 is TSWWSYY and CDR2 QGS. This CDR3 contains 22 residues. The CDR3: CALGRRTYSKYRGTLYTDKLIF. For the CDR3, the DNA is TGTGCTCTTGGTCGGAGGACCTACTCGAAATACCGGGGGACCCTCTACACCGATAAACTCATCTTT.

Regarding this clone: Translating this DNA gives a protein that differs at residue 5 from the TCRdb one, which belongs to a much larger clone; a read error is likely, and the protein shown is this translation. The J gene is TRDJ3, the V gene TRDV1; 9 positions match TRDD3. Germline trimming cut 4 bases from V and 0 bases from J; bases unmatched to any gene: 7. This CDR3 spans 19 amino acids. Germline-derived CDR1 and CDR2 are TSWWSYY and QGS. The CDR3 is CALGVGTGGTSWDTRQMFF. The DNA of the CDR3 is TGTGCTCTTGGGGTCGGCACTGGGGGAACCTCCTGGGACACCCGACAGATGTTTTTC.

A remark on this clone: The protein held in TCRdb is that of a much larger clone and does not match this DNA's translation at residue 16, likely because of a read error; the protein shown is translated from the DNA. V gene TRDV1 was called; the J gene was not; the DNA was not used to check the table's D call, TRDD3. The CDR3 extends over 18 amino acids. The germline V gene encodes CDR1 TSWWSYY and CDR2 QGS. Here the CDR3 DNA reads TGTGCTCTCCTACCGTCCTACGGGGGATACGGGTACACCGATAAACCCATCTTT. It specifies CALLPSYGGYGYTDKPIF.

Comments on this clone: This DNA's translation and the protein TCRdb lists, from a much larger clone, do not match at residue 17, likely due to a read error; the protein shown is translated from the DNA. J gene calling gave no result, while the V gene is TRDV1; the table calls TRDD3, which could not be checked here. Germline V CDR1 and CDR2: TSWWSYY, QGS. This CDR3 is built from 18 residues. The CDR3 region has the DNA TGTGCTCTTGGGGAACTCAGTAATGCTCCCAGATACTGGGGGGGCCTCACCTTT. Protein sequence: CALGELSNAPRYWGGLTF.